Presented here are 23 T cell receptor beta chains from one specimen sequenced in a study of T cell repertoires in aging, cancer and after chemotherapy. Rearranged V-D-J TRB sequences were amplified with a mixed TRB-A/B primer pool. TCRdb re-analysed the multiplex PCR reads in MiXCR, keeping a single row per CDR3 protein. The repertoire holds 1,500 or so distinct CDR3 sequences, with 47% as singletons. Amplification of TCR beta used genomic DNA extracted from peripheral blood. Input material: blood. The receptors stem from a human donor with a blood cancer.

The CDR3 DNA reads as TGTGCCAGCAGCCCCGGGCCCGGCACGGAGACCCAGTACTTC. Translating it yields CASSPGPGTETQYF. The V and J genes are TRBV7-2 and TRBJ2-5; no reliable D call. The CDR3 runs 14 residues. V lost 5 bases and J 5 bases, leaving 15 bases between the germline ends. Per germline, CDR1 SGHTA and CDR2 FQGNSA.

This CDR3 reads CASSPLGTDTGELFF. The CDR3 nucleotides read TGTGCCAGCAGCCCCCTGGGGACCGACACCGGGGAGCTGTTTTTT. This sequence joins TRBV27 and TRBJ2-2, with D possibly being TRBD1 or TRBD2 (5 bases each). CDR3 length: 15 residues. In germline, CDR1 is MNHEY, CDR2 SMNVEV (reference sequence). V shed 6 bases and J shed 3 bases, with 14 bases lying between them.

By share, this clonotype counts as large. V is TRBV30 and J is TRBJ2-2, with D unresolved. V lost 1 base and J lost 3, with 12 bases in between. CDR1 and CDR2 from the germline V gene are GTSNPN and SVGIG (reference sequence). The CDR3 totals 15 residues. The CDR3 coding sequence is TGTGCCTGGAGTGCCCCGCAGGCGTACACCGGGGAGCTGTTTTTT. Its translation: CAWSAPQAYTGELFF.

The chain has TRBV5-4 and TRBJ1-2; D remains ambiguous. The CDR3 totals 14 residues. The V and J ends lost 2 bases and 4 bases respectively, with 12 bases between them. Germline values: CDR1 SGHNT, CDR2 YYREEE (reference sequence). The CDR3: CASSFVGSSYGYTF. In DNA form, the CDR3 reads TGTGCCAGCAGCTTCGTCGGCAGCAGCTATGGCTACACCTTC.

The rearrangement links TRBV6-5 to TRBJ1-3; TRBD1 matches at 8 bases. Germline V gives CDR1 MNHEY, CDR2 SVGAGI. V was clipped by 6 bases and J by 0 bases; unmatched bases: 7. The CDR3 length is 16 residues. CDR3 DNA: TGTGCCAGCAGGACAGGGGTATCCAGCTCTGGAAACACCATATATTTT. Its translation is CASRTGVSSSGNTIYF.

This rearrangement joins TRBV5-6 to TRBJ2-2; D is possibly TRBD2 (6 bases). The CDR3 length is 14 residues. Trimming left V 7 bases short and J 5 bases short, with 15 bases between. Germline values: CDR1 SGHDT, CDR2 YYEEEE. In DNA form, the CDR3 reads TGTGCCAGCTCACGGGAGCAGAGGACCGGGGAGCTGTTTTTT. Protein: CASSREQRTGELFF.

This clonotype appeared a few times. J is TRBJ1-2 and V is TRBV10-3, with 8 bases matching TRBD1. This CDR3 is built from 13 residues. Trimming at V came to 8 bases and at J to 3 bases, leaving 5 bases not matched to a gene. Germline V gene sequence: CDR1 ENHRY, CDR2 SYGVKD. This CDR3 reads CAIGVQGDYGYTF. CDR3 DNA: TGTGCCATCGGCGTACAGGGGGACTATGGCTACACCTTC.

V gene TRBV27 combines with J gene TRBJ2-1, with 7 bases fitting TRBD1. The germline CDR1 and CDR2 sequences are MNHEY and SMNVEV (reference sequence). The CDR3 is 16 residues long. Trimming removed 4 bases from V and 5 bases from J; junction bases left unmatched: 11. The CDR3, as DNA: TGTGCCAGCAGTTCCGAGGGACAGTTTAGGAACAATGAGCAGTTCTTC. Amino acids: CASSSEGQFRNNEQFF.

This clonotype was seen once. The rearrangement uses TRBV6-5 and TRBJ2-3, with 10 nucleotides matching TRBD2. After removal of 7 bases from V and 3 bases from J, the junction contained 10 bases not matched to a gene. The CDR3 consists of 16 residues. Germline loops: CDR1 MNHEY, CDR2 SVGAGI. The chain's CDR3 is CASKPFSSGRTDTQYF. The CDR3 nucleotides are TGTGCCAGCAAACCATTTTCTAGCGGGAGAACAGATACGCAGTATTTT.

J is TRBJ2-2 and V is TRBV18; D ambiguous. Per germline, CDR1 KGHSH and CDR2 LQKENI. This CDR3 is 13 amino acids long. Trimming removed 6 bases at V and 3 bases at J, with 8 bases between. CDR3 region: CASSHQDTGELFF. The DNA of the CDR3 is TGTGCCAGCTCGCACCAGGACACCGGGGAGCTGTTTTTT.

This clonotype is large by share. V gene TRBV30 combines with J gene TRBJ2-6; D is uncertain. The V gene lost 8 bases and the J gene lost 13 bases, with 24 bases spanning the gap. Germline CDR1 GTSNPN, CDR2 SVGIG (reference sequence). This CDR3 has 14 residues. In DNA form, the CDR3 reads TGTGCCGCGACCCGGGTCGCAAACGTATGGGTCCTGACTTTC. As protein: CAATRVANVWVLTF.

The chain employs TRBV12-3 or TRBV12-4 and TRBJ2-7; D gene unclear. V shed 2 bases and J shed 0 bases, with 2 bases lying between them. This CDR3 is built from 12 residues. CDR3 loop: CASSLFSYEQYF. CDR3 DNA: TGTGCCAGCAGTTTATTCTCCTACGAGCAGTACTTC.

This clonotype ranks as large. The chain uses TRBV6-5 and TRBJ2-7; perhaps TRBD2 as D (5 bases). Germline V gene sequence: CDR1 MNHEY, CDR2 SVGAGI. The CDR3 runs to 14 residues. The ends were cut back, 6 bases at V and 5 bases at J, with 17 bases in the middle. The CDR3: CASSQWIEGDEQYF. DNA for the CDR3: TGTGCCAGCAGCCAATGGATAGAGGGCGACGAGCAGTACTTC.

This clonotype was seen only a few times. The rearrangement uses TRBV20-1 and TRBJ2-5; the D gene could be TRBD1 or TRBD2 (5 bases each). Germline CDR1 DFQATT, CDR2 SNEGSKA (reference sequence). This CDR3 has 13 residues. V lost 4 bases to trimming and J lost 5 bases, with 14 bases between them. The DNA for the CDR3 is TGCAGTGCTAAGGGGCTAGCAGCGGAGACCCAGTACTTC. Its protein product is CSAKGLAAETQYF.

J is TRBJ2-1 and V is TRBV19; 13 nucleotides line up with TRBD2. This CDR3 comprises 14 residues. CDR1 is LNHDA, CDR2 SQIVND, per germline (reference sequence). V lost 10 bases, J lost 5 bases, and 5 bases stayed unmatched. The CDR3: CATRLAGGHNEQFF. CDR3 nucleotide sequence: TGTGCCACCCGACTAGCGGGGGGCCACAATGAGCAGTTCTTC.

This clonotype ranks as large (0.1 to 1%). This sequence joins TRBV6-2 or TRBV6-3 and TRBJ2-3; TRBD2 matches at 15 bases. V lost 7 bases, J lost 4 bases, and 6 bases stayed unmatched. The germline V gene encodes CDR1 MNHEY and CDR2 SVGEGT. This CDR3 contains 16 residues. The CDR3 here is CASTTGLAGGADTQYF. In DNA, the CDR3 is TGTGCCAGCACCACGGGACTAGCGGGAGGAGCAGATACGCAGTATTTT.

The chain couples TRBV6-5 to TRBJ2-7; 7 bases are shared with TRBD2. Germline values: CDR1 MNHEY, CDR2 SVGAGI. V gave up 8 bases and J gave up 5 bases; unmatched junction bases: 6. The CDR3 is 12 residues long. The CDR3 here is CASSGGGDEQYF. In DNA form, the CDR3 reads TGTGCCAGCTCTGGCGGGGGAGACGAGCAGTACTTC.

Judged by abundance, this clonotype is large (0.1 to 1%). V usage is TRBV30 and J usage is TRBJ2-7; D might be TRBD1 or TRBD2, each matching 5 bases. The length of the CDR3 is 14 residues. Germline V lookup: CDR1 GTSNPN, CDR2 SVGIG (reference sequence). V lost 0 bases to trimming and J lost 6 bases, with 15 bases between them. CDR3 sequence reads: CAWSVLGPRSEQYF. The CDR3 DNA is TGTGCCTGGAGTGTACTGGGACCCCGCTCCGAGCAGTACTTC.

The chain couples TRBV11-1 to TRBJ2-7; TRBD1 might be the D (6 bases). The CDR3 totals 13 residues. The V and J ends lost 5 bases and 4 bases respectively, with 12 bases between them. Germline CDR1 SGHAT, CDR2 FQDESV (reference sequence). CDR3 nucleotides: TGTGCCAGCAGCCGACAGAGGGGGTACGAGCAGTACTTC. It is translated as CASSRQRGYEQYF.

This clonotype was detected a few times. This chain links TRBV20-1 with TRBJ2-7, with TRBD2 matching over 9 bases. The germline V gene has CDR1 DFQATT and CDR2 SNEGSKA (reference sequence). CDR3 length equals 15 residues. The trim removed 6 bases at V and 1 base at J, leaving 10 bases unmatched. CDR3 in amino acids: CSATSPAGGSYEQYF. Written as DNA, the CDR3 is TGCAGTGCCACCTCCCCAGCGGGAGGTTCCTACGAGCAGTACTTC.

The chain combines TRBV5-4 with TRBJ2-1; 11 bases align to TRBD1. The CDR3 sequence is 15 residues long. Germline CDR1 is SGHNT and CDR2 is YYREEE (reference sequence). Germline trimming cut 1 base from V and 7 bases from J; bases unmatched to any gene: 4. The CDR3 DNA reads as TGTGCCAGCAGCTTGCCGGGACAGGGGGGTAATGAGCAGTTCTTC. It codes for CASSLPGQGGNEQFF.

A note on this clonotype: Relative to the germline gene, one junction end is altered; a read error may explain this. The chain joins TRBV7-9 to TRBJ2-3; TRBD1 might be the D (5 bases). The CDR3 is 14 residues long. Germline-derived CDR1 and CDR2 are SEHNR and FQNEAQ (reference sequence). The CDR3 sequence is CASSLGGRSDTQYF. As DNA, the CDR3 is TGTGCCAGCAGCTTAGGGGGCAGGTCGGATACGCAATATTTT.

As for this clonotype: A much larger clone differs by one base, so this may be a read error. V and J are TRBV30 and TRBJ1-5, with a possible D match to TRBD1 (5 bases). The CDR3 sequence is 14 residues long. In germline, CDR1 is GTSNPN, CDR2 SVGIG (reference sequence). With 0 bases removed from V and 9 bases from J, the gap between germline ends came to 15 bases. The CDR3 loop reads CAWSVKGSGPPQHF. CDR3 DNA sequence: TGTGCCTGGAGTGTGAAGGGGTCAGGTCCGCCCCAGCATTTT.